This T cell receptor (beta chain) was identified in a study of control samples from healthy donors and cancer patients. Repertoires were generated with immunoSEQ multiplex PCR, while TCRdb's copy carries only in-frame clones and drops some. This table holds 200,000 to 250,000 clones, around 94% found once. With 1 base clipped from V and 5 bases from J, the junction kept 1 base outside the gene matches. Germline V gives CDR1 MGHRA, CDR2 YSYEKL. The CDR3 runs to 15 residues. This receptor was taken from a man aged 45-65 years in good health. The sample comprised blood. The J gene is TRBJ2-1, the V gene TRBV4-1, with 11 bases fitting TRBD1. The CDR3 DNA reads as TGCGCCAGCAGCCAAGGGACAGGGGGCCACAATGAGCAGTTCTTC. It yields the protein CASSQGTGGHNEQFF.